These 7 T cell receptor beta chains were sequenced from one sample in a study of blood T cell repertoires in COVID-19. Using immunoSEQ multiplex PCR, the repertoire was profiled, and TCRdb retains in-frame clones only, with some absent. The data show roughly 200,000 clones, over 75% seen once. Sequencing was carried out using peripheral blood. These receptors came from a man aged 45-65 years who had recovered from COVID-19.

The chain uses TRBV30 and TRBJ2-5; D uncertain. The V gene lost 7 bases and the J gene lost 5 bases, with 17 bases spanning the gap. The CDR3 has 13 residues. Looked up from germline, CDR1 is GTSNPN and CDR2 is SVGIG (reference sequence). The CDR3 protein is CAYHPPGLETQYF. For the CDR3, the DNA is TGTGCCTACCACCCTCCCGGTTTGGAGACCCAGTACTTC. The full variable domain, completed using reference TRBV30 and TRBJ2-5, is SQTIHQWPATLVQPVGSPLSLECTVEGTSNPNLYWYRQAAGRGLQLLFYSVGIGQISSEVPQNLSASRPQDRQFILSSKKLLLSDSGFYLCAYHPPGLETQYFGPGTRLLVL.

The V gene is TRBV4-1, the J gene TRBJ1-5; 10 bases match TRBD1. The CDR3 extends over 15 amino acids. Germline V CDR1 and CDR2: MGHRA, YSYEKL. With V trimmed by 4 bases and J by 5 bases, 5 bases remained unmatched. DNA of the CDR3: TGCGCCAGCAGCCCCTCCGGACAGGGGGATCAGCCCCAGCATTTT. Translated: CASSPSGQGDQPQHF.

The genes are TRBV5-1 and TRBJ2-6; 9 nucleotides agree with TRBD1. Germline lookup yields CDR1 SGHRS and CDR2 YFSETQ. J lost 0 bases, V lost 0 bases, and 4 bases had no gene match. CDR3 length equals 18 residues. The CDR3 region is CASSLVGTGHSGANVLTF. CDR3 in DNA: TGCGCCAGCAGCTTGGTCGGGACAGGGCACTCTGGGGCCAACGTCCTGACTTTC.

The chain couples TRBV7-6 to TRBJ2-6; D may be TRBD2 (5 bases). The CDR3 totals 16 residues. Trimming stripped 5 bases from V and 0 bases from J, with 11 bases between. Germline CDR1 and CDR2: SGHVS and FNYEAQ. The CDR3 nucleotides are TGTGCCAGCAGCCCGACGGGGAACTCTGGGGCCAACGTCCTGACTTTC. This sequence encodes CASSPTGNSGANVLTF.

V usage is TRBV19 and J usage is TRBJ1-5, with D possibly matching TRBD1 (6 bases). Between the trimmed V and J ends, which lost 2 bases and 3 bases, there was a span of 14 bases. Germline CDR1 is LNHDA and CDR2 is SQIVND (reference sequence). CDR3 size: 16 residues. Written as DNA, the CDR3 is TGTGCCAGTAGTATATGGCGGGGGGCTCTCAATCAGCCCCAGCATTTT. Residues: CASSIWRGALNQPQHF.

This clone was seen only once. The chain uses TRBV9 and TRBJ2-1, with 9 bases identical to TRBD2. This CDR3 is 16 amino acids long. The ends lost 2 bases at V and 12 bases at J; junction bases unmatched: 15. Germline CDR1 SGDLS, CDR2 YYNGEE. CDR3 sequence reads: CASSVTSGPPTMVQFF. In DNA form, the CDR3 reads TGTGCCAGCAGCGTGACTAGCGGACCACCTACAATGGTGCAGTTCTTC.

The V gene is TRBV9, the J gene TRBJ2-1; 11 nucleotides agree with TRBD2. CDR3 length equals 18 residues. V shed 0 bases and J 4 bases; nucleotides not matched to a gene: 9. CDR1 SGDLS and CDR2 YYNGEE come from the germline V gene. The CDR3 spells CASSVDPSSGRTYNEQFF. In DNA form, the CDR3 reads TGTGCCAGCAGCGTAGACCCCTCTAGCGGGAGGACTTACAATGAGCAGTTCTTC.